This T cell receptor (beta chain) was retrieved from a study of blood T cell repertoires in COVID-19 (dated by TCRdb to 2020 to 2021). Concerning the study at large: The collaborator samples originated in the United States, Italy and Spain and spanned the acute and convalescent phases of COVID-19. Where available, HLA class I and class II types were obtained from metadata supplied by the sample provider rather than from assay-based typing. A de-identified subject ID, COVID-19 status, age in years and sex were almost always included in the sample metadata. The dataset comprised deeply sampled blood TCRbeta repertoires from subjects exposed to, actively infected with, or recovered from COVID-19. The repertoires were released in a freely available public database meant as a resource for research on the immune response to SARS-CoV-2. Samples were obtained from the ongoing ImmuneRACE study (first 160 participants) and from roughly 1,300 subjects provided by 6 global collaborators. The prospective study material was composed of cDNA or gDNA derived from T cells, B-cell-depleted T cells, or PBMCs. Overall results and qualifications from the work: The quantity of clinical and demographic metadata differed by source and by participant and was supplied without curation.

The immunoSEQ Assay, a bias-controlled multiplex PCR, was used to amplify TCRbeta CDR3 regions from genomic DNA. As for the authors' bioinformatics: The number of nucleated cells in each sample was estimated by amplification of reference gene primers within the assay. Sequence reads were collapsed and filtered to measure the absolute abundance of every unique TCRbeta CDR3 rearrangement. For each sample, productive Simpson clonality was calculated by taking the square root of Simpson's diversity index across productive rearrangements. TCRdb obtained this table from immuneACCESS and retained in-frame rearrangements with V and J assigned. These tables miss some clones; where compared with another copy, unresolved V genes account for less than half of the shortfall, and the remainder is unexplained. V, J and clone size reflect that table, while D and trimming were determined from the DNA. A total of 300,000 to 400,000 clones appear in this sample, approximately 85% of them only once. The leading ten clones occupy around 7.8% of the sample.

Each collaborating institution followed its own protocols to collect whole blood in K2EDTA tubes. For TCRbeta analysis, collaborator samples were shipped as frozen whole blood, as isolated PBMCs, or as DNA extracted from either sample type. This clone was recorded once. It has no known antigen specificity. No base-level quality is on record; no much larger clone is a single base apart. From the cysteine up to the phenylalanine, the CDR3 has a length of 13 residues. Of all the DNA, just the CDR3 is kept, 39 bases in frame from base 1. The junction shows trimming of 2 bases on V and 3 bases on J, plus 10 bases between the germline ends. The germline V gene (reference sequence) supplies CDR1 GTSNPN and CDR2 SVGIG.

The V and J segments used are TRBV30 and TRBJ1-1, with the D gene call left open. This clonotype was obtained from a human donor in a cohort sampled during active COVID-19. Sequencing was done on a sample of peripheral blood. The DNA is TGTGCCTGGAGTAAAGGTGGGCACACTGAAGCTTTCTTT. The resulting protein is CAWSKGGHTEAFF. Reference TRBV30 and TRBJ1-1 genes cover what lies past the CDR3, so the full variable domain is SQTIHQWPATLVQPVGSPLSLECTVEGTSNPNLYWYRQAAGRGLQLLFYSVGIGQISSEVPQNLSASRPQDRQFILSSKKLLLSDSGFYLCAWSKGGHTEAFFGQGTRLTVV.